These T cell receptor beta chains were read from a single sample in a study of cytomegalovirus exposure and HLA in healthy donors. Profiling relied on immunoSEQ multiplex PCR, and the TCRdb table lists in-frame clones only, not all of them. The table includes some 190,000 clones, about four fifths detected once. What was sequenced was PBMCs. All receptors come from a young man in good health and CMV-seronegative. Each CDR3 is given with its conserved first and last residue. The D gene is left open where the match is weak. Where a row states a size, it is once, few, many or the class of an expanded clone; other rows omit it.

DNA | CDR3 | size | V | D | J
TGTGCCACCAGCAGAGATGGGAGACGTGATGAGCAGTTCTTC | CATSRDGRRDEQFF | few | TRBV15 | . | TRBJ2-1
TGCAGTGCTCCTCGTGGGAGGGTAATAACCTTC | CSAPRGRVITF | . | TRBV20-1 | . | TRBJ1-2
TGTGCCAGCAGCCCCCCTGTAGAGGATTACAATGAGCAGTTCTTC | CASSPPVEDYNEQFF | . | TRBV9 | . | TRBJ2-1
TGTGCCAGCAGTCCTCCAGGGGATAGGTCTGGAAACACCATATATTTT | CASSPPGDRSGNTIYF | . | TRBV13 | . | TRBJ1-3
TGTGCCAGCAGAGCCCGTACAGGGGCGAATGGCTACACCTTC | CASRARTGANGYTF | . | TRBV6-5 | TRBD1 | TRBJ1-2
TGTGCCAGCAGCTTCAGGGGGCTCGGCCCCTACGAGCAGTACTTC | CASSFRGLGPYEQYF | . | TRBV5-5 | TRBD1 | TRBJ2-7
TGTGCCAGCAGTTCATCCGGGACTGTGTCCTACGAGCAGTACTTC | CASSSSGTVSYEQYF | . | TRBV6-5 | . | TRBJ2-7
TGTGCCAGCAGCGATAGAGGAAGAGGGGAGGGTGAAAAACTGTTTTTT | CASSDRGRGEGEKLFF | . | TRBV11-2 | . | TRBJ1-4
TGTGCCAGCAGCGGGGGGACAGGGGAAGGCATTCAGTACTTC | CASSGGTGEGIQYF | . | TRBV5-4 | TRBD1 | TRBJ2-4
TGTGCCAGCAGCTTAGTGCGGCAACCCTACGAGCAGTACTTC | CASSLVRQPYEQYF | . | TRBV7-9 | . | TRBJ2-7
TGTGCCAGCTCACCACTATTAGCGGGAGGGCCCAACGGCAATGAGCAGTTCTTC | CASSPLLAGGPNGNEQFF | . | TRBV18 | TRBD2 | TRBJ2-1
TGTGCCAGCAGCCCCAAAGCGGGGAGGCAAAAGACCCAGTACTTC | CASSPKAGRQKTQYF | . | TRBV7-9 | TRBD2 | TRBJ2-5
TGTGCCTGGAGCACGGTGAAGTCACCCCTCCACTTT | CAWSTVKSPLHF | few | TRBV30 | . | TRBJ1-6
TGTGCCAGCAGGCAACCGGGGGGGTACAATGAGCAGTTCTTC | CASRQPGGYNEQFF | many | TRBV28 | TRBD2 | TRBJ2-1
TGTGCCAGCAGCTTGGGACAGGGGGCGGGAGGCTACACCTTC | CASSLGQGAGGYTF | . | TRBV5-4 | TRBD1 | TRBJ1-2
TGTGCCAGCAGCCTCGGGGAGGGGCGCGGGATCGGGGAGCTGTTTTTT | CASSLGEGRGIGELFF | . | TRBV28 | TRBD2 | TRBJ2-2
TGCGCCAGCAGCCAAGCTTTAGCAAGCTATGGCTACACCTTC | CASSQALASYGYTF | . | TRBV4-3 | . | TRBJ1-2
TGTGCCAGTAGTCAGGGGATCCAAGAGACCCAGTACTTC | CASSQGIQETQYF | . | TRBV19 | . | TRBJ2-5
TGTGCCAGCAGCTCCTCCCCCGACAGCCTCTATGGCTACACCTTC | CASSSSPDSLYGYTF | . | TRBV5-8 | . | TRBJ1-2
TGCGCCAGCAGCCAAGGGCTTCTCTCTGGAAACACCATATATTTT | CASSQGLLSGNTIYF | . | TRBV4-1 | . | TRBJ1-3
TGTGCCAATACAGGGGGGCCTTACAATGAGCAGTTCTTC | CANTGGPYNEQFF | . | TRBV7-9 | TRBD1 | TRBJ2-1
TGTGCCAGCAGTAGGACAGGGGTCTACGAGCAGTACTTC | CASSRTGVYEQYF | . | TRBV2 | TRBD1 | TRBJ2-7
TGCGCCAGCAGCCAAGACAGTAATAGCAATCAGCCCCAGCATTTT | CASSQDSNSNQPQHF | . | TRBV4-3 | . | TRBJ1-5
TGTGCCACCGCCGAGGGAGAGCCCCAGCATTTT | CATAEGEPQHF | . | TRBV10-3 | . | TRBJ1-5
TGTGCTAGTGGTTCGGGACGGGAGAATGAAAAACTGTTTTTT | CASGSGRENEKLFF | . | TRBV12-5 | . | TRBJ1-4
TGTGCCAGCAGGCCCGGACTAGCGGGACCCGGGGAGCTGTTTTTT | CASRPGLAGPGELFF | . | TRBV28 | TRBD2 | TRBJ2-2
TGTGCCAGCAGCTTAGCCAGCTTAAGCTTAGCGGTTACTAGCACAGATACGCAGTATTTT | CASSLASLSLAVTSTDTQYF | . | TRBV11-3 | . | TRBJ2-3
TGTGCCAGCCGTACCGATACCGGGAGCTATGGCTACACCTTC | CASRTDTGSYGYTF | . | TRBV27 | . | TRBJ1-2
TGTGCCAGCATCCCGAGGGCGTACCAAGAGACCCAGTACTTC | CASIPRAYQETQYF | . | TRBV6-1 | . | TRBJ2-5
TGTGCCAGCGGGAGCGGCGCCCGGGATACGCAGTATTTT | CASGSGARDTQYF | . | TRBV7-3 | . | TRBJ2-3
TGTGCCAGCAGCGTTACCGGGACAGGGGGTCCCTACGAGCAGTACTTC | CASSVTGTGGPYEQYF | . | TRBV9 | TRBD1 | TRBJ2-7
TGTGCCAGCAGCTTCCGTCCCCCTGGACAGGCATACAATGAGCAGTTCTTC | CASSFRPPGQAYNEQFF | few | TRBV11-2 | TRBD1 | TRBJ2-1
TGTGCCAGCAGCGTATCTCTGACAACGTCTTCTCGCGGGGAGCTGTTTTTT | CASSVSLTTSSRGELFF | . | TRBV9 | . | TRBJ2-2
TGTGCCAGCAGGATTTCAGGGGAGAACACTGAAGCTTTCTTT | CASRISGENTEAFF | . | TRBV27 | . | TRBJ1-1
TGTGCCATCAGTGAGGCGGGGCGACCGGTGTCCTACAATGAGCAGTTCTTC | CAISEAGRPVSYNEQFF | . | TRBV10-3 | . | TRBJ2-1
TGTTCCAGCGCAGAATTTGGCTACACCTTC | CSSAEFGYTF | . | TRBV7-9 | . | TRBJ1-2
TGTGCCAGCAGAAAGGGGGCCTGGGAGACCCAGTACTTC | CASRKGAWETQYF | . | TRBV7-2 | TRBD1 | TRBJ2-5
TGCGCCAGCAGCCTTCGCAGCTCTGGAAACACCATATATTTT | CASSLRSSGNTIYF | . | TRBV5-1 | . | TRBJ1-3
TGTGCCAGCAGCTTAGGTCTCAGCGGAATCGGAAATAATGAGCAGTTCTTC | CASSLGLSGIGNNEQFF | . | TRBV11-3 | . | TRBJ2-1
TGTGCCAGCAGCCTTAGGACAGGGGGCGTAGGGGGATCTTCACCCCTCCACTTT | CASSLRTGGVGGSSPLHF | . | TRBV7-2 | TRBD1 | TRBJ1-6
TGCGCCAGCAGCCAAGACGACAGAGATTCACCCCTCCACTTT | CASSQDDRDSPLHF | . | TRBV4-1 | . | TRBJ1-6
TGTGCCAGCAGCTTAGGAGGGGTACTAGCGGGAGCGATCAATGAGCAGTTCTTC | CASSLGGVLAGAINEQFF | . | TRBV7-2 | TRBD2 | TRBJ2-1
TGTGCCAGCAGCAAATGCATGCGGGTTTTTGGAAACACCATATATTTT | CASSKCMRVFGNTIYF | . | TRBV21-1 | . | TRBJ1-3
TGTGCCAGCAACCCCTTGAGGGCAGAATACTCTGGAAACACCATATATTTT | CASNPLRAEYSGNTIYF | . | TRBV13 | . | TRBJ1-3
TGTGCCAGCAGTTACTCGCGGGATGTCGAGCAGCCCCAGCATTTT | CASSYSRDVEQPQHF | . | TRBV6-8 | . | TRBJ1-5
TGTGCCAGCAGCAAGACTAGCGGGGGGGTTGGTGAGCAGTTCTTC | CASSKTSGGVGEQFF | . | TRBV7-9 | TRBD2 | TRBJ2-1
TGTGCCATCAGTTCGCCAGGGGAATATGGAAACACCATATATTTT | CAISSPGEYGNTIYF | . | TRBV10-3 | . | TRBJ1-3
TGTGCCAGCAGCGCCACCCGGGGCGAGCAGTACTTC | CASSATRGEQYF | . | TRBV9 | . | TRBJ2-7
TGCGCCAGCAGCCAAGAAGGGACACTGGGCTATGGCTACACCTTC | CASSQEGTLGYGYTF | . | TRBV4-3 | . | TRBJ1-2
TGTGCCAGCAGCGTAGCGGGGTTAGCGGGGGACACCGGGGAGCTGTTTTTT | CASSVAGLAGDTGELFF | . | TRBV9 | TRBD2 | TRBJ2-2
TGTGCCAGCAGTGAGGGCCGTCGGGGTCCGGCGATAGATACGCAGTATTTT | CASSEGRRGPAIDTQYF | . | TRBV25-1 | . | TRBJ2-3
TGTGCCAGCAGCTTTTGGGGGGTGACCGGGGAGCTGTTTTTT | CASSFWGVTGELFF | . | TRBV5-4 | . | TRBJ2-2
TGTGCCAGCAGAAGGACAGGACCCCTTAGCAATCAGCCCCAGCATTTT | CASRRTGPLSNQPQHF | . | TRBV7-3 | TRBD1 | TRBJ1-5
TGTGCCTGGAGGCGACAGGGGAACACTGAAGCTTTCTTT | CAWRRQGNTEAFF | . | TRBV30 | TRBD1 | TRBJ1-1
TGTGCCAGCAGTGAATTGTCAGGGACATACAATGAGCAGTTCTTC | CASSELSGTYNEQFF | . | TRBV6-1 | . | TRBJ2-1
TGTGCCAGCAGCCCCGCAGGACAGGGGGCCTACGAGCAGTACTTC | CASSPAGQGAYEQYF | . | TRBV28 | TRBD1 | TRBJ2-7
TGTGCCAGTAGTATCTTAGGGGCCTATGGCTACACCTTC | CASSILGAYGYTF | . | TRBV19 | . | TRBJ1-2